This T cell receptor (beta chain) was sequenced in a study of breast tumors, draining lymph nodes, adjacent tissues (dated by TCRdb to about 2016). With respect to the entire study: In breast cancer patients, the study compared the TCR beta repertoires of tumor, adjacent nontumor tissue and axillary lymph nodes. In human breast cancer, the study set out to assess how tumor, surrounding tissue and draining lymph node repertoires relate to one another and whether T cells might be exchanged between them.

The reads were generated on an Illumina HiSeq 2000. TCR beta chain libraries were generated through multiplex PCR amplification. The amplified TCR beta chain products were analyzed by high-throughput sequencing. TCRdb took the public reads, trimmed them with fastp at Q25, ran MiXCR for clone calling and kept in-frame beta chains. All rows with the same CDR3 protein become a single entry with the most common DNA and genes. Recorded for this sample are about 100,000 distinct CDR3 sequences; 21% of them occurred a single time. 1% to 1.5% of the sample goes to the ten largest clones. What the study reported, not specific to this receptor: Rather than being directly demonstrated, the conclusion that tumor T cells originate in lymph nodes was presented as consistent with a hypothesis. In luminal-like breast cancer, tumor and nontumor tissue repertoires resembled each other significantly more than in basal-like breast cancer. Tumor T-cell repertoires showed less diversity than lymph node repertoires and more diversity than nontumor tissue repertoires, and tumor T-cell repertoires showed preferential V and J gene usage. The data were judged consistent with most tumor T cells deriving from the lymph node and then expanding within tumor tissue.

This clonotype was seen at least ten times. Its antigen specificity is not known. Base qualities were left out, and no much larger clone turns up one base away. According to the germline V gene, CDR1 reads SGHVS and CDR2 reads FQNEAQ. Spanning cysteine to phenylalanine, the CDR3 consists of 13 amino acids. The CDR3 DNA has 39 bases and is translated from base 1. The junction shows trimming of 0 bases on V and 5 bases on J, plus 7 bases between the germline ends. Lymph node samples were obtained from the axillary draining lymph nodes of breast cancer patients. Source material: axillary lymph node tissue. This clonotype originated in a female donor with breast cancer. Some clones in this sample may be carry-over from other donors' samples. This chain is built from TRBV7-8 and TRBJ2-5; the D gene assignment is ambiguous. The CDR3 sequence is CASSLAGVETQYF. Read as DNA, the sequence is TGTGCCAGCAGCTTAGCAGGTGTGGAGACCCAGTACTTC.